The 8 T cell receptor beta chains presented below share a single source sample, sequenced in a study of CD8 T cells in Susac syndrome. RNA was extracted with the RNeasy kit, and a quantity of roughly 0.5 to 1 ug was reverse transcribed using random hexamers. TCRdb recomputed calls from the immunoSEQ multiplex PCR reads with MiXCR, one row per CDR3 protein. The profile shows about 200,000 distinct CDR3 sequences, 80% to 95% of them singletons. The sample taken for sequencing was CD4+ T cells from PBMCs. These receptors all stem from a human donor in good health.

The rearrangement links TRBV4-1 to TRBJ2-5; 7 bases fit TRBD1. This CDR3 is built from 15 residues. Trimming removed 1 base from V and 3 bases from J; junction bases left unmatched: 5. The germline gives CDR1 MGHRA, CDR2 YSYEKL. The CDR3 loop is CASSQVLQGEETQYF. As DNA, the CDR3 is TGCGCCAGCAGCCAAGTACTGCAGGGGGAAGAGACCCAGTACTTC.

The gene calls are TRBV25-1 and TRBJ2-7; 7 bases match TRBD1. This CDR3 has 12 amino acids. CDR1 and CDR2 (germline): MGHDK, SYGVNS. J was trimmed by 8 bases and V by 3 bases; bases with no gene match: 4. CDR3 sequence reads: CASSDDREQQYF. In nucleotides, the CDR3 is TGTGCCAGCAGTGATGACAGGGAGCAGCAGTACTTC.

V usage is TRBV2 and J usage is TRBJ1-5, with D tentatively TRBD1 (5 bases). Looked up from germline, CDR1 is SNHLY and CDR2 is FYNNEI. The CDR3 contains 14 residues. Trimming took off 7 bases at V and 4 bases at J, with 14 bases between the two ends. CDR3 protein: CASTFDSENQPQHF. The CDR3 DNA sequence: TGTGCCAGCACCTTTGACAGCGAGAATCAGCCCCAGCATTTT. The variable domain in full, completed from reference TRBV2 and TRBJ1-5, reads EPEVTQTPSHQVTQMGQEVILRCVPISNHLYFYWYRQILGQKVEFLVSFYNNEISEKSEIFDDQFSVERPDGSNFTLKIRSTKLEDSAMYFCASTFDSENQPQHFGDGTRLSIL.

J is TRBJ1-5 and V is TRBV9, with D unresolved. V lost 0 bases and J lost 7, with 11 bases in between. CDR1 SGDLS and CDR2 YYNGEE come from the germline V gene. The CDR3 has 14 residues. The CDR3 region has the DNA TGTGCCAGCAGCGTAGATGTGGGAGACCAGCCCCAGCATTTT. This translates into CASSVDVGDQPQHF.

The chain links TRBV19 to TRBJ2-2, with a tentative D call TRBD2 (6 bases). V was cut by 1 base and J by 9 bases, with 15 bases left in between. Germline CDR1 is LNHDA and CDR2 is SQIVND (reference sequence). This CDR3 has 15 amino acids. DNA of the CDR3: TGTGCCAGTAGTATAGGAAGCGGGCCCCGGCGGGAGCTGTTTTTT. Its protein product is CASSIGSGPRRELFF.

This chain uses TRBV29-1 with TRBJ1-2; D gene uncertain. Trimming shortened V by 4 bases and J by 6 bases, and 9 bases separated the two germline ends. This CDR3 spans 11 amino acids. CDR1 and CDR2 from the germline V gene are SQVTM and ANQGSEA. In DNA form, the CDR3 reads TGCAGCGTTGGACCCCGGAATGGCTACACCTTC. Translated, it gives CSVGPRNGYTF.

The genes are TRBV29-1 and TRBJ1-1, with 7 bases identical to TRBD1. The J segment lost 0 bases and the V segment lost 3 bases, leaving 4 bases of the junction unmatched. The CDR3 spans 14 residues. Germline V gene data show CDR1 as SQVTM and CDR2 as ANQGSEA. The CDR3 DNA reads as TGCAGCGTTGACCCTACAGGGGTGAACACTGAAGCTTTCTTT. Translated: CSVDPTGVNTEAFF.

V gene TRBV11-2 combines with J gene TRBJ1-2, with D unresolved. The V end lost 0 bases, the J end lost 4 bases, and 6 bases lay between the germline ends. Germline V gene data show CDR1 as SGHAT and CDR2 as FQNNGV. The CDR3 spans 13 residues. The CDR3 coding sequence is TGTGCCAGCAGCTTAGACGGGATCTATGGCTACACCTTC. As protein: CASSLDGIYGYTF.